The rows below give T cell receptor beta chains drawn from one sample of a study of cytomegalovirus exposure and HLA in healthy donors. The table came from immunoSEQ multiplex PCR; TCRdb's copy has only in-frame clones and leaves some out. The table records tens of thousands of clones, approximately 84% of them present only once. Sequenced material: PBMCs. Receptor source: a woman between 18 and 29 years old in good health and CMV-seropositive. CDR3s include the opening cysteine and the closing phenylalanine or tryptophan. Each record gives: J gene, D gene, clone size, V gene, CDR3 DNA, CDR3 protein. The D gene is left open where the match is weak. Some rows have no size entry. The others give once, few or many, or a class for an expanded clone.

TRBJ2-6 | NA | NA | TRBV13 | TGTGCCAGCAGCTTAGTACAGGGTTATGGGGCCAACGTCCTGACTTTC | CASSLVQGYGANVLTF
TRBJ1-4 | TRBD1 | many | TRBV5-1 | TGCGCCAGCAGAACAGGGGTTAGGGAAAAACTGTTTTTT | CASRTGVREKLFF
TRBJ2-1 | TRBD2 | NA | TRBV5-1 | TGCGCCAGCGGGACTAGCGGTTACAATGAGCAGTTCTTC | CASGTSGYNEQFF
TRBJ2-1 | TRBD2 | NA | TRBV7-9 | TGTGCCAGCAGCTTCGGGACTACGTACAATGAGCAGTTCTTC | CASSFGTTYNEQFF
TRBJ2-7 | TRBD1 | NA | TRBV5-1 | TGCGCCAGCAGCTTCAGACAGGGTCCTCTCTCATACTACTACGAGCAGTACTTC | CASSFRQGPLSYYYEQYF
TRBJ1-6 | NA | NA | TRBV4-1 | TGCGCCAGCAGCCAAGATTTTGGCAAAGCCTATAATTCACCCCTCCACTTT | CASSQDFGKAYNSPLHF
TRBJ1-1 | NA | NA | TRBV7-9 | TGTGCCAGCAGCTTATATCACACTGAAGCTTTCTTT | CASSLYHTEAFF
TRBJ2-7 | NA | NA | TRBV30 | TGTGCCTGGAGTGGGGACTTAAACTCCTACGAGCAGTACTTC | CAWSGDLNSYEQYF
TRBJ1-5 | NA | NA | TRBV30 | TGTGCCTGGAGGGGAGGGGGCAATCAGCCCCAGCATTTT | CAWRGGGNQPQHF
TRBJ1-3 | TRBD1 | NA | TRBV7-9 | TGTGCCAGCAGCTTACCTTTCCTGACAGGGGCTGGAAACACCATATATTTT | CASSLPFLTGAGNTIYF
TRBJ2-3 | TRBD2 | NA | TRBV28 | TGTGCCAGCAGTTTGTACTGGGAGGGTAGCACAGATACGCAGTATTTT | CASSLYWEGSTDTQYF
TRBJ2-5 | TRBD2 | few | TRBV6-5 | TGTGCCAGCAGTTGGACTAGCGGGACTCAAGAGACCCAGTACTTC | CASSWTSGTQETQYF
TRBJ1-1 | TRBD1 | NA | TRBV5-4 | TGTGCCCTCGGGACAGTGAACACTGAAGCTTTCTTT | CALGTVNTEAFF
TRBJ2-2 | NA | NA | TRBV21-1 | TGTGCCAGCAAGCCGAGCGGAGACGCGACCGGGGAGCTGTTTTTT | CASKPSGDATGELFF
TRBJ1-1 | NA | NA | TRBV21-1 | TGTGCCAGCAGCAAAGAATTCATCCCCACTGAAGCTTTCTTT | CASSKEFIPTEAFF
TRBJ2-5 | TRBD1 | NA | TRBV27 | TGTGCCAGCAGTGACACCGGGACAGGCGAGTACCAAGAGACCCAGTACTTC | CASSDTGTGEYQETQYF
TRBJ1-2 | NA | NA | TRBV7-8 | TGTGCCAGCAGCTTAGATAGGGGATCCGTCTATGGCTACACCTTC | CASSLDRGSVYGYTF
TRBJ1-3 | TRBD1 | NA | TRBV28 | TGTGCCAGCAGTTTGTGGACAGGCGGCTGGTCTGGAAACACCATATATTTT | CASSLWTGGWSGNTIYF
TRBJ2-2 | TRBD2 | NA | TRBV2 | TGTGCCAGCAGCGTGGGACTAGCGAACACCGGGGAGCTGTTTTTT | CASSVGLANTGELFF
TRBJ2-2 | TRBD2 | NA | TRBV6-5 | TGTGCCAGCAGCCCACAGCGGGAACCGCCCGGGGAGCTGTTTTTT | CASSPQREPPGELFF
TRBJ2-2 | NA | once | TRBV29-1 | TGCAGCGTTTTGGGGCTGCCCGACACCGGGGAGCTGTTTTTT | CSVLGLPDTGELFF
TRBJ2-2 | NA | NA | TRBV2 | TGTGCCAGCAGCTGGGACTTGACCGGGGAGCTGTTTTTT | CASSWDLTGELFF
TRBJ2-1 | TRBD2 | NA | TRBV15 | TGTGCCACCAGCCACTATACCGGGACTAGCGGGGTACATGAGCAGTTCTTC | CATSHYTGTSGVHEQFF
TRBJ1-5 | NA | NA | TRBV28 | TGTGCCAGCAATATCGAGTTGGTTGGCAATCAGCCCCAGCATTTT | CASNIELVGNQPQHF
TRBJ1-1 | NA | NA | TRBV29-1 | TGCAGCACCAGGGACACGAACACTGAAGCTTTCTTT | CSTRDTNTEAFF
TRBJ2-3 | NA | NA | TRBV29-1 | TGCAGCTTCCGCTCCGGGACAAATAATCTTAATACGCAGTATTTT | CSFRSGTNNLNTQYF
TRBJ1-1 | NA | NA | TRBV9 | TGTGCCAGCAGCGTAGATTTTGATCTCAAGTTGAGCACTGAAGCTTTCTTT | CASSVDFDLKLSTEAFF
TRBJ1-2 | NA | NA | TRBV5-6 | TGTGCCAGCAGCGCCCTGGGGGCCCCATCCAGCTACACCTTC | CASSALGAPSSYTF
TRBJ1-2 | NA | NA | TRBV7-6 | TGTGCCAGCAGCCCGGACAGCGTCTATGGCTACACCTTC | CASSPDSVYGYTF
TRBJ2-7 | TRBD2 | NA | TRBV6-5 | TGTGCCAGCACCCCCACCCAGCGGGAGATCTACGAGCAGTACTTC | CASTPTQREIYEQYF
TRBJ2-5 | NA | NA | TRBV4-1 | TGCGCCAGCAGCCAAGATTGGGGAATGAGCGGCCGCGGAGAGACCCAGTACTTC | CASSQDWGMSGRGETQYF
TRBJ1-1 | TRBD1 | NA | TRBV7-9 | TGTGCCAGCAGCTTATCCGGGACAGATTATGAAGCTTTCTTT | CASSLSGTDYEAFF
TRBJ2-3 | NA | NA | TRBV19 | TGTGCCAGTAGTATAAGGCACTACCTCACAGATACGCAGTATTTT | CASSIRHYLTDTQYF
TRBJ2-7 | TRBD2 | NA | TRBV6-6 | TGTGCCAGCGGCAAACAATGGCTAGCGGGAGACGAGCAGTACTTC | CASGKQWLAGDEQYF
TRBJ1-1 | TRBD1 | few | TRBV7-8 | TGTGCCAGCAGTAAACAGGGGAACACTGAAACTTTCTTT | CASSKQGNTETFF
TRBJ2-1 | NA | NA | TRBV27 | TGTGCCAGCAAGGTGCAGGGGATGTCTCTTGAGCAGTTCTTC | CASKVQGMSLEQFF
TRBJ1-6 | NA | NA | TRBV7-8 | TGTGCCAGCAGCTTAGTGGCGGATAATTCACCCCTCCACTTT | CASSLVADNSPLHF
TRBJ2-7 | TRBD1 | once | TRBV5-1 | TGCGCCTCGCGATCGACAGGGGAAGTTCCAGAGCAGTACTTC | CASRSTGEVPEQYF
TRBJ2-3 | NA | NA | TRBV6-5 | TGTGCCAGCACGGACAGTATGGAAACGGGTACGCAGTATTTT | CASTDSMETGTQYF
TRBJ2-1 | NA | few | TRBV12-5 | TGTGCTAGTGGTTTTAGCTTTGGGGGGGCGGGAACCCTCCTTGGGAGTGAGCAGTTCTTC | CASGFSFGGAGTLLGSEQFF
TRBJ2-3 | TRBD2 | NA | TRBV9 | TGTGCCAGCAGCCCACCGATAGCGGGAGGTTTAGATACGCAGTATTTT | CASSPPIAGGLDTQYF
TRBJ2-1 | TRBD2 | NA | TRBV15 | TGTGCCACCAGCAAAGTAGCGGGAGGGCTCAATGAGCAGTTCTTC | CATSKVAGGLNEQFF
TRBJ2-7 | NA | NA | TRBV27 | TGTGCCAGCGCCCCACAGGGTGAGCCCTACGAGCAGTACTTC | CASAPQGEPYEQYF
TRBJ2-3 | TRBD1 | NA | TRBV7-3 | TGTGCCAGCAGCTTAACGGTGGGGACAGGGGCTACGCAGTATTTT | CASSLTVGTGATQYF
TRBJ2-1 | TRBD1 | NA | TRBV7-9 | TGTGCCAGCAGCTCCCTTAAAGACAGGGGCCTGTACAATGAGCAGTTCTTC | CASSSLKDRGLYNEQFF
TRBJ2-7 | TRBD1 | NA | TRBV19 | TGTGCCAGTAGTACCCAGGGACAGGGGGCTGACTACGAGCAGTACTTC | CASSTQGQGADYEQYF
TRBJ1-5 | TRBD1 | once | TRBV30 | TGTGCCTGGAGTAAACAGGGGAACCAGCCCCAGCATTTT | CAWSKQGNQPQHF
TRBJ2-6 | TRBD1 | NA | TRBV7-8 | TGTGCCAGCAGGGGCGGGACAGGTGTGGCTGGGGCCAACGTCCTGACTTTC | CASRGGTGVAGANVLTF
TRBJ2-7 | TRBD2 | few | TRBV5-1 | TGCGCCAGCAGCCTCGGACTAGCGGGGGCCCGGGAGCAGTACTTC | CASSLGLAGAREQYF
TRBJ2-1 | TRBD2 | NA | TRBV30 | TGTGCCTGGAGGAGGGGGCTTACTAGCGGGAGCTCCTACAATGAGCAGTTCTTC | CAWRRGLTSGSSYNEQFF
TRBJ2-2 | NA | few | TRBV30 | TGTGCTCGGAGACGAGGCGCCGGGGAGCTGTTTTTT | CARRRGAGELFF
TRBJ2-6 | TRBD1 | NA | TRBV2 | TGTGCCAGCGCGACGTTTCAGGGGGCCTTGAGAGGGGCCAACGTCCTGACTTTC | CASATFQGALRGANVLTF